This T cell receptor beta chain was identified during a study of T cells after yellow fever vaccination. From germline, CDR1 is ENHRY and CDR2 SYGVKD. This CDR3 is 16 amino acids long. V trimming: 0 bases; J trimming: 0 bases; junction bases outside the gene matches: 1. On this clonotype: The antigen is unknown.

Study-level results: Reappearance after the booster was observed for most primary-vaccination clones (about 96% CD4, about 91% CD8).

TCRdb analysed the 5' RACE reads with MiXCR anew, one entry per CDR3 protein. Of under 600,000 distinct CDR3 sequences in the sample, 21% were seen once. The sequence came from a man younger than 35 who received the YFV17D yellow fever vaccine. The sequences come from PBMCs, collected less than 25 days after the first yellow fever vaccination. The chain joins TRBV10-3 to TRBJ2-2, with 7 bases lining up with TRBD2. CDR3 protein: CAISESSGANTGELFF. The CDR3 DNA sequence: TGTGCCATCAGTGAGTCCAGCGGGGCGAACACCGGGGAGCTGTTTTTT.